The source of this T cell receptor beta chain is a study of cytomegalovirus exposure and HLA in healthy donors. General study points: A later analysis linked around 15,000 TCR beta sequences to HLA alleles at 0.05 false discovery rate.

This clone has just one count. Its antigen remains unidentified. The germline CDR1 and CDR2 sequences are SGHRS and YFSETQ. There are 16 residues in the CDR3. V lost 0 bases and J lost 4; bases outside the gene matches: 6. PCR amplification relied on 60 Vbeta primers (plus 13 Jbeta primers). Method: immunoSEQ multiplex PCR; TCRdb's copy keeps in-frame clones and lacks some. The repertoire holds around 180,000 clones, with about three quarters as singletons. What was sequenced was PBMCs. The source of this sequence is a girl aged 10-17 years in good health and CMV-seronegative. The J gene is TRBJ2-5, the V gene TRBV5-1, with TRBD1 identical over 10 bases. DNA for the CDR3: TGCGCCAGCAGCTTGGGGGGACAGGGGATTCGAGAGACCCAGTACTTC. As protein: CASSLGGQGIRETQYF.